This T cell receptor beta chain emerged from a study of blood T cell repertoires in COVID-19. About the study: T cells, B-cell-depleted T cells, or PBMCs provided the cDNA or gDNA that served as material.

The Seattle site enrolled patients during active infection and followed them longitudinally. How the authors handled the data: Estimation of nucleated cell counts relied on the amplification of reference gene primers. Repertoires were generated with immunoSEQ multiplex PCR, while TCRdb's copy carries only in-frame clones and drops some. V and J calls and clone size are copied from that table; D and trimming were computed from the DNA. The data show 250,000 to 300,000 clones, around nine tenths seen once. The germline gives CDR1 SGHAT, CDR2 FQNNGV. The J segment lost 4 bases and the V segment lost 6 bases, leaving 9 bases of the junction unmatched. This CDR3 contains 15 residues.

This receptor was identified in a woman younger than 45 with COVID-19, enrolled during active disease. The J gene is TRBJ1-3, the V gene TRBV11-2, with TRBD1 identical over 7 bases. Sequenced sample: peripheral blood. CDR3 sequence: CASRPQGRSGNTIYF. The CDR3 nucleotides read TGTGCCAGCAGACCACAGGGGAGGAGCGGAAACACCATATATTTT.